The 20 T cell receptor beta chains below were found in one sample sequenced in a study of T-cell reconstitution after alpha-beta-depleted transplantation in children. This sample's TCRbeta library carried unique molecular identifier barcodes. TCRdb redid the calling of the PCR reads with MiXCR, one entry per CDR3 protein. The sample lists about 590,000 distinct CDR3 sequences; 10% to 15% were seen once. This sample comprised PBMCs, mostly from graft donor cells, obtained 360 days after TCRalphabeta/CD19-depleted stem cell transplant. All receptors come from a male patient younger than 18 who had a stem cell transplant for acute myeloid leukemia, so the T cells may come from the graft donor.

This chain connects TRBV24-1 to TRBJ2-2, with TRBD2 matching over 11 bases. The length of the CDR3 is 17 residues. J gave up 7 bases and V 3 bases, and 9 bases lay outside the gene matches. CDR1 KGHDR and CDR2 SFDVKD come from the germline V gene. The chain's CDR3 is CATSDGGLADLGGELFF. For the CDR3, the DNA is TGTGCCACCAGTGATGGGGGACTAGCGGACCTGGGCGGGGAGCTGTTTTTT.

The chain couples TRBV12-3 or TRBV12-4 to TRBJ2-7; the match to TRBD2 covers 10 bases. Losses at the gene ends were 2 bases for V and 7 bases for J; bases not matched to a gene: 14. This CDR3 is built from 17 residues. The CDR3 DNA reads TGTGCCAGCAGTTTAAGACCGTGGGGACTAGCGTTTAGGGAGCAGTACTTC. It codes for CASSLRPWGLAFREQYF.

This clonotype was seen more than once but under ten times. J is TRBJ2-3 and V is TRBV5-5; 11 bases align to TRBD1. The CDR3 consists of 18 residues. CDR1 is SGHKS, CDR2 YYEKEE, per germline (reference sequence). J gave up 0 bases and V 0 bases, and 6 bases lay outside the gene matches. For the CDR3, the DNA is TGTGCCAGCAGCTTGGCCGGGACAGGGGGTAGAAGCACAGATACGCAGTATTTT. Its protein product is CASSLAGTGGRSTDTQYF.

A few counts support this clonotype. The chain links TRBV27 to TRBJ2-7; TRBD2 is a possible D gene (5 bases). This CDR3 is 11 amino acids long. CDR1 is MNHEY and CDR2 is SMNVEV in the germline V gene (reference sequence). Deletions cut 7 bases from V and 7 bases from J, with 11 bases between. CDR3 region: CASNNPGEQYF. In nucleotides, the CDR3 is TGTGCCAGCAACAACCCGGGGGAGCAGTACTTC.

The chain is built from TRBV23-1 and TRBJ2-1; 14 bases agree with TRBD2. TRBV23-1 is an open reading frame whose function is uncertain. The CDR3 extends over 23 amino acids. The V segment lost 2 bases and the J segment 10 bases; nucleotides outside the gene matches: 28. The CDR3 nucleotides are TGCGCCAGCAGTCAAGCGGGACTAGCGGGAGACGGGGTGAGCGGCACTTCCGTGGACGAGCAGTTCTTC. This gives the protein CASSQAGLAGDGVSGTSVDEQFF.

V and J are TRBV21-1 and TRBJ2-1; the table names TRBD2, a call not compared with the DNA. TRBV21-1 is annotated as a pseudogene. This CDR3 comprises 19 residues. The chain's CDR3 is CASSKASSRERENYGEQFF. CDR3 sequence (DNA): TGTGCCAGCAGCAAAGCTTCCTCTAGGGAGCGGGAGAATTACGGTGAGCAGTTCTTC.

This clonotype has more than one count but fewer than ten. The V call is TRBV5-6, the J call TRBJ2-1, with 14 positions matching TRBD2. In germline, CDR1 is SGHDT, CDR2 YYEEEE. V lost 0 bases and J lost 13; bases outside the gene matches: 6. CDR3 length: 15 residues. This CDR3 is CASSLEGGLAGGQFF. For the CDR3, the DNA is TGTGCCAGCAGCTTGGAGGGTGGACTAGCGGGAGGACAGTTCTTC.

This clonotype has at least ten counts. This chain joins TRBV5-1 and TRBJ2-1; D is possibly TRBD1 (6 bases). The CDR3 has 15 amino acids. Germline V gene sequence: CDR1 SGHRS, CDR2 YFSETQ. Trimming pared 0 bases from V and 4 bases from J, leaving 11 bases between. The DNA of the CDR3 is TGCGCCAGCAGCTTGGGGCAGGGGTCTTACAATGAGCAGTTCTTC. Protein sequence: CASSLGQGSYNEQFF.

This clonotype was counted a few times. V gene TRBV4-2 combines with J gene TRBJ1-4; D not certain. The germline gives CDR1 LGHNA, CDR2 YNFKEQ. The CDR3 length is 15 residues. V lost 0 bases to trimming and J lost 0 bases, with 5 bases between them. Here the CDR3 reads CASSQDRATNEKLFF. DNA of the CDR3: TGTGCCAGCAGCCAAGATAGGGCAACTAATGAAAAACTGTTTTTT.

This clonotype was seen a few times. In DNA form, the CDR3 reads TGCGCCAGCAGCCCCCTGACTAGCGGGAGGGCCAGTTACGAGCAGTACTTC. Translated: CASSPLTSGRASYEQYF. The chain is built from TRBV5-1 and TRBJ2-7; 14 positions agree with TRBD2. The J segment lost 4 bases and the V segment lost 4 bases, leaving 10 bases of the junction unmatched. The CDR3 spans 17 residues. From germline, CDR1 is SGHRS and CDR2 YFSETQ.

The V and J genes are TRBV29-1 and TRBJ2-7; TRBD1 matches 9 bases. Germline lookup yields CDR1 SQVTM and CDR2 ANQGSEA. V dropped 4 bases and J dropped 3; count of bases not matched to a gene: 10. This CDR3 is 15 amino acids long. For the CDR3, the DNA is TGCAGCGTTGTTGGTCGTGGGACAGGGTTCTACGAGCAGTACTTC. It yields the protein CSVVGRGTGFYEQYF.

The rearrangement uses TRBV5-1 and TRBJ2-3; TRBD2 matches at 8 bases. This CDR3 region has 16 residues. V shed 3 bases, J shed 4 bases, and the junction held 10 bases outside the gene matches. The germline V gene encodes CDR1 SGHRS and CDR2 YFSETQ. CDR3 nucleotide sequence: TGCGCCAGCAGCTGGTTCAAGCGGGAGAATTCAGATACGCAGTATTTT. Encoded protein: CASSWFKRENSDTQYF.

This clonotype has a count of ten or more. For the CDR3, the DNA is TGTGCCAGCACCTCCAGGGGTCGGACTGAAGCTTTCTTT. Translated: CASTSRGRTEAFF. The chain carries TRBV12-3 or TRBV12-4 and TRBJ1-1, with a tentative D call TRBD1 (6 bases). This CDR3 has 13 residues. Trimming pared 7 bases from V and 5 bases from J, leaving 14 bases between.

This sequence joins TRBV20-1 and TRBJ2-5; TRBD2 matches at 14 bases. Trimming took 6 bases from V and 4 from J; bases not matched to a gene: 4. The germline V gene encodes CDR1 DFQATT and CDR2 SNEGSKA (reference sequence). The CDR3 is 14 residues long. The CDR3 is CSAGLAGGLETQYF. The CDR3 region has the DNA TGCAGTGCCGGACTAGCGGGAGGTCTAGAGACCCAGTACTTC.

There are many counts of this clonotype. The chain links TRBV29-1 to TRBJ2-7; D perhaps matches TRBD1 (6 bases). Germline V gives CDR1 SQVTM, CDR2 ANQGSEA. The CDR3 loop spans 14 amino acids. Trimming took 4 bases from V and 2 from J, leaving 15 bases between them. The CDR3 is CSVGPGTPTYEQYF. The CDR3 region has the DNA TGCAGCGTTGGCCCCGGGACACCCACCTACGAGCAGTACTTC.

This clonotype was counted once. The gene calls are TRBV5-4 and TRBJ2-3; D is uncertain. Germline loops: CDR1 SGHNT, CDR2 YYREEE (reference sequence). The CDR3 length is 19 residues. Between the trimmed V and J ends, which lost 0 bases and 2 bases, there was a span of 22 bases. The CDR3 DNA follows: TGTGCCAGCAGCTTGGGGTCACTGGGTATCCTCCGCCACACAGATACGCAGTATTTT. It yields the protein CASSLGSLGILRHTDTQYF.

The genes are TRBV29-1 and TRBJ2-1; D ambiguous. In germline, CDR1 is SQVTM, CDR2 ANQGSEA. Between the trimmed V and J ends, which lost 3 bases and 7 bases, there was a span of 13 bases. This CDR3 is built from 13 residues. The DNA of the CDR3 is TGCAGCGTTGAGCTCCGCGCGGAGAATGAGCAGTTCTTC. Translated, it gives CSVELRAENEQFF.

This clonotype appeared a few times. The chain carries TRBV28 and TRBJ1-1; D might be TRBD1 (6 bases). The CDR3 loop spans 11 amino acids. Germline V CDR1 and CDR2: MDHEN, SYDVKM. CDR3 residues: CRGAGVTEAFF. The CDR3 DNA reads as TGTAGGGGGGCGGGGGTCACTGAAGCTTTCTTT.

This clonotype has only a few counts. The CDR3 loop is CASSFYGTGGNEQYF. The CDR3 DNA reads TGTGCCAGCAGCTTCTACGGGACAGGGGGCAACGAGCAGTACTTC. V usage is TRBV7-8 and J usage is TRBJ2-7; TRBD1 aligns across 12 bases. Germline CDR1 SGHVS, CDR2 FQNEAQ. J was trimmed by 5 bases and V by 3 bases; bases with no gene match: 5. This CDR3 contains 15 residues.

This clonotype was counted many times. The chain employs TRBV27 and TRBJ2-7; D unclear. Per the germline V gene, CDR1 is MNHEY and CDR2 is SMNVEV (reference sequence). There are 13 residues in the CDR3. The V end lost 2 bases, the J end lost 2 bases, and 7 bases lay between the germline ends. The CDR3: CASSLGRTYEQYF. CDR3 DNA sequence: TGTGCCAGCAGTTTAGGCAGAACCTACGAGCAGTACTTC.